These T cell receptor beta chains were read from a single sample in a study of cytomegalovirus exposure and HLA in healthy donors. Here immunoSEQ multiplex PCR was the method, and the copy in TCRdb shows in-frame clones only, minus some. The table shows some 170,000 clones, with over 75% occurring only once. Sequenced input: PBMCs. These receptor sequences come from a man aged 40-49 years in good health and CMV-seropositive. The CDR3 runs from the conserved cysteine through the conserved F or W. The order of the fields is clone size, J gene, D gene, V gene, CDR3 DNA, CDR3 protein. A D gene is named only where the DNA matches it firmly. The size of a clone is reported for some rows only, either as once, few or many, or as a class for expanded clones.

few	TRBJ2-3	TRBD1	TRBV7-9	TGTGCCAGCAGCCCTAGGGGGACAGGGCGGGGAGAAGATACGCAGTATTTT	CASSPRGTGRGEDTQYF
.	TRBJ2-7	.	TRBV28	TGTGCCAGCGTCCCTGGCGGCTCGACGCCATACGAGCAGTACTTC	CASVPGGSTPYEQYF
.	TRBJ2-5	.	TRBV9	TGTGCCAGCAGCGCCTCCGGGGGGCTGGAGACCCAGTACTTC	CASSASGGLETQYF
.	TRBJ2-7	TRBD1	TRBV2	TGTGCCAGCAGAGCACAGGGGGCTCTTTACGAGCAGTACTTC	CASRAQGALYEQYF
.	TRBJ2-1	TRBD1	TRBV6-6	TGTGCCAGCAGGGCCGGGACAGTCAATGAGCAGTTCTTC	CASRAGTVNEQFF
.	TRBJ1-4	TRBD1	TRBV10-3	TGTGCCATCAGTGAGTCGGAACAGGGGGGTGAAAAACTGTTTTTT	CAISESEQGGEKLFF
few	TRBJ1-1	.	TRBV4-1	TGCGCCAGCAGCCGGGTAGGGGTGAACACTGAAGCTTTCTTT	CASSRVGVNTEAFF
.	TRBJ2-1	TRBD2	TRBV4-1	TGCGCCAGCAGAGGACTAGTCACCTACAATGAGCAGTTCTTC	CASRGLVTYNEQFF
few	TRBJ1-2	.	TRBV1	TGCACCAGCAGACGCCTAACCGGGACAGGGAGGCGTGGCTACACCTTC	CTSRRLTGTGRRGYTF
.	TRBJ1-5	TRBD1	TRBV5-1	TGCGCCAGCAGCTTGGATGGACAGGGGATCAATCAGCCCCAGCATTTT	CASSLDGQGINQPQHF
few	TRBJ2-1	TRBD2	TRBV9	TGTGCCAGCAGCTCTGCGGTACTAGCGACTTACAATGAGCAGTTCTTC	CASSSAVLATYNEQFF
.	TRBJ2-2	TRBD1	TRBV19	TGTGCCAGTAGTGTGGGACAGGGGTGGAGCGGGGAGCTGTTTTTT	CASSVGQGWSGELFF
few	TRBJ2-7	TRBD1	TRBV4-1	TGCGCCAGCAGCCAATATCCGGGACAGGGCTCCTACGAGCAGTACTTC	CASSQYPGQGSYEQYF
.	TRBJ1-1	.	TRBV13	TGTGCCAGCAGCTTACCAGTGAACACTGAAGCTTTCTTT	CASSLPVNTEAFF
few	TRBJ1-5	TRBD1	TRBV19	TGTGCCGGGGGTACAGGGGGCGCGGGCAATCAGCCCCAGCATTTT	CAGGTGGAGNQPQHF
few	TRBJ2-3	TRBD2	TRBV6-4	TGTGCCAGCACCGAGGGACTAGAGGGCGACACAGATACGCAGTATTTT	CASTEGLEGDTDTQYF
.	TRBJ1-2	TRBD1	TRBV6-5	TGTGCCAGCAGTTTAACCGGGACAGGGGGGGCTGGCTACACCTTC	CASSLTGTGGAGYTF
.	TRBJ1-4	TRBD1	TRBV5-1	TGCGCCAGCAGCTTGTTGGGACAGGGAGACGAAAAACTGTTTTTT	CASSLLGQGDEKLFF
.	TRBJ1-4	.	TRBV4-1	TGCGCCAGCAGCCAAGGCCCTGACAGCAATGAAAAACTGTTTTTT	CASSQGPDSNEKLFF
.	TRBJ2-7	TRBD1	TRBV5-1	TGCGCCAGCAGCTTGGGACAGGGCCCCCTCGGGCAGTACTTC	CASSLGQGPLGQYF
.	TRBJ2-5	TRBD2	TRBV6-5	TGTGCCAGCACCGCTCTAGCGGGAGTAGGAGAGACCCAGTACTTC	CASTALAGVGETQYF
.	TRBJ2-1	.	TRBV11-3	TGTGCCAGCAGCTTAGATAGGGGTGAGCAGTTCTTC	CASSLDRGEQFF
few	TRBJ2-3	.	TRBV19	TGTGCCAGTAGTATAGCCCCTCGGGGGTTCACAGATACGCAGTATTTT	CASSIAPRGFTDTQYF
.	TRBJ2-7	TRBD2	TRBV6-5	TGTGCCGGCAGTTACTCGGCTAGCGGTCGATTCGGAGAGCAGTACTTC	CAGSYSASGRFGEQYF
.	TRBJ2-5	.	TRBV21-1	TGTGCCAGCAGCAAAGTTAAAAGAGGGGGAGAGACCCAGTACTTC	CASSKVKRGGETQYF
.	TRBJ2-3	TRBD2	TRBV9	TGTGCCAGCAGCTTCCGAGCGGGATTGGGGTCAGATACGCAGTATTTT	CASSFRAGLGSDTQYF
.	TRBJ1-5	TRBD1	TRBV2	TGTGCCAGCAGTAGACAGGGGAAGGACAATCAGCCCCAGCATTTT	CASSRQGKDNQPQHF
.	TRBJ1-5	.	TRBV10-3	TGTGCCATCAGTGAGGGGGGGGGCAAAGCTAGCAATCAGCCCCAGCATTTT	CAISEGGGKASNQPQHF
.	TRBJ2-3	.	TRBV28	TGTGCCAGCAGTTCCGGGGGTGATGCAGATACGCAGTATTTT	CASSSGGDADTQYF
.	TRBJ2-6	TRBD2	TRBV28	TGTGCCAGCAGACCTCTAGCGGGAGCATCCGGGGCCAACGGCCTGACTTTC	CASRPLAGASGANGLTF
.	TRBJ2-7	TRBD2	TRBV19	TGTGCCAGTAGTAGCGGGAGGGTGGCCTACGAGCAGTACTTC	CASSSGRVAYEQYF
.	TRBJ1-6	.	TRBV5-1	TGCGCCAGCAGCTTCTCCGGGGAATCACCCCTCCACTTT	CASSFSGESPLHF
.	TRBJ2-5	TRBD1	TRBV28	TGTGCCAGCAGTTCGGGGACAGGGCAGATGGAGACCCAGTACTTC	CASSSGTGQMETQYF
.	TRBJ1-3	.	TRBV19	TGTGCCAGTAGTATGGGGGGACGGACAATTTCTGGAAACACCATATATTTT	CASSMGGRTISGNTIYF
.	TRBJ2-3	.	TRBV27	TGTGCCAGCAGGCAGAGGGAGGAGGCGCAGTATTTT	CASRQREEAQYF
few	TRBJ1-2	TRBD1	TRBV19	TGTGCCAGTAGACCGAGACCAGGGACAGGGGGCGATGGCTACACCTTC	CASRPRPGTGGDGYTF
.	TRBJ1-2	TRBD1	TRBV28	TGTGCCAGCAGGTCTCCGGGACAGGGCGGCGGCTACACCTTC	CASRSPGQGGGYTF
.	TRBJ1-2	.	TRBV5-6	TGTGCCAGCAGCTCGAAAGACAGGTTTGGTGGCTACACCTTC	CASSSKDRFGGYTF
.	TRBJ1-2	.	TRBV27	TGTGCCAGCAGTTCTGGGGGCTGGGGCTACACCTTC	CASSSGGWGYTF
.	TRBJ1-1	.	TRBV5-5	TGTGCCAGCACCCTGGGGGGGGTGAGTGGGACTGAAGCTTTCTTT	CASTLGGVSGTEAFF
.	TRBJ2-2	.	TRBV6-6	TGTGCCAGCAGTACTACGAACACCGGGGAGCTGTTTTTT	CASSTTNTGELFF
.	TRBJ1-4	.	TRBV18	TGTGCCAGCTCACCAAGGAGCAGGGATGGTGAAAAACTGTTTTTT	CASSPRSRDGEKLFF
.	TRBJ2-1	TRBD2	TRBV5-1	TGCGCCAGCGCCGACACTAGCGGGGGATACAATGAGCAGTTCTTC	CASADTSGGYNEQFF
.	TRBJ1-6	.	TRBV6-6	TGTGCCAGCAGTTACAACATCGGGGAAAATTCACCCCTCCACTTT	CASSYNIGENSPLHF
once	TRBJ1-5	TRBD1	TRBV6-1	TGTGCCAGCAGTGTTCCCGGGACAGGCCACAATCAGCCCCAGCATTTT	CASSVPGTGHNQPQHF
.	TRBJ2-1	TRBD2	TRBV12-5	TGTGCTAGTGGCCTGACTAGCGAGGGTGAGCAGTTCTTC	CASGLTSEGEQFF
.	TRBJ2-7	TRBD2	TRBV7-9	TGTGCCAGCAGCTCACCCGGACTAGCGGGAGTCGAGCAGTACTTC	CASSSPGLAGVEQYF
.	TRBJ2-5	.	TRBV2	TGTGCCAGCAGCGGACAACTCCAAGAGACCCAGTACTTC	CASSGQLQETQYF
once	TRBJ2-7	.	TRBV14	TGTGCCAGCAGCCAGACCCGGGTCCAGCAGTACTTC	CASSQTRVQQYF
.	TRBJ2-7	TRBD1	TRBV4-1	TGCGCCAGCAGCCTCGCGGGACAGGGGAGAGGGTACGAGCAGTACTTC	CASSLAGQGRGYEQYF
once	TRBJ2-7	TRBD2	TRBV5-4	TGTGCCAGCAGCTCCTACCAAGCGGGAGGCTACGAGCAGTACTTC	CASSSYQAGGYEQYF
.	TRBJ1-1	.	TRBV10-2	TGCGCCAGCAGTCGATCCGGCGGGGGAGGGAAGAACACTGAAGCTTTCTTT	CASSRSGGGGKNTEAFF
.	TRBJ2-3	TRBD2	TRBV30	TGTGCCTGGAGTGTAGGGGAGGGGCGGGGCACAGATACGCAGTATTTT	CAWSVGEGRGTDTQYF
.	TRBJ2-2	.	TRBV2	TGTGCCAGCAGGGGATGGACAGTCGAGACGAACACCGGGGAGCTGTTTTTT	CASRGWTVETNTGELFF
.	TRBJ1-4	.	TRBV19	TGTGCCAGCTCTCTTTGGACAAATGAAAAACTGTTTTTT	CASSLWTNEKLFF
.	TRBJ1-2	.	TRBV5-1	TGCGCCAGCAGCTTGGAGGGGCAGCAGGGCTACACCTTC	CASSLEGQQGYTF
.	TRBJ2-5	.	TRBV5-5	TGTGCCAGCAGCTTGGGGCCAGGGATCCAAGAGACCCAGTACTTC	CASSLGPGIQETQYF
.	TRBJ2-1	TRBD1	TRBV19	TGTGCCAGCACCCGAACCCACAGGGGCTCCTACAATGAGCAGTTCTTC	CASTRTHRGSYNEQFF
many	TRBJ1-4	.	TRBV5-5	TGTGCCAGCAGTCAGAACGCTCGGCGGGATGAACTGTTTTTT	CASSQNARRDELFF